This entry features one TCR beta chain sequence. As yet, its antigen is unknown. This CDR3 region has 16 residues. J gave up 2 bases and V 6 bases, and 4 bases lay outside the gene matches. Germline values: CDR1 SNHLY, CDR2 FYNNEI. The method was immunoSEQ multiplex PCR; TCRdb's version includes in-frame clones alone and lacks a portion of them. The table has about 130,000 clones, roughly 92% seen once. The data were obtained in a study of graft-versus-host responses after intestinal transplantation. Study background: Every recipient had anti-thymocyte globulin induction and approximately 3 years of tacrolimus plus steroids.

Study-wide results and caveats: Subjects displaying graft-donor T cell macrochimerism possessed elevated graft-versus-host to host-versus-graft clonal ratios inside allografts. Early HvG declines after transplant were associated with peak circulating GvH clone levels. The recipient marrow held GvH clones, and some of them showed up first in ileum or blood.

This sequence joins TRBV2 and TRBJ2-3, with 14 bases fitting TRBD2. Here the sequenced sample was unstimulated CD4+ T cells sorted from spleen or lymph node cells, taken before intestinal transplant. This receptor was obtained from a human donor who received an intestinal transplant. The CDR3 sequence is CASRAGLAGDTDTQYF. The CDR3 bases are TGTGCCAGCAGAGCGGGACTAGCGGGGGACACAGATACGCAGTATTTT. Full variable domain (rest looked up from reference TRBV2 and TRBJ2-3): EPEVTQTPSHQVTQMGQEVILRCVPISNHLYFYWYRQILGQKVEFLVSFYNNEISEKSEIFDDQFSVERPDGSNFTLKIRSTKLEDSAMYFCASRAGLAGDTDTQYFGPGTRLTVL.